The TCR beta chain described here comes from a study of blood T cells in healthy people across ages. A J-beta primer mix and a sample-barcoded 5' primer were used in a second PCR of about 6 to 12 cycles. TCRdb fed the 5' RACE reads into MiXCR, producing one record per CDR3 protein. Altogether roughly 700,000 distinct CDR3 sequences are present, around 25% being singletons, with the ten largest covering 9.4%. All donors came from Russia, were Caucasian and healthy, and spanned ages about 6 to 100. V shed 2 bases and J shed 0 bases, with 8 bases lying between them. Germline V gene sequence: CDR1 SQVTM, CDR2 ANQGSEA. This CDR3 spans 14 amino acids. These same records also appear under a second study, on T cells of mothers and their children.

The sequence was collected from a boy younger than 18 in good health. The V gene is TRBV29-1, the J gene TRBJ1-3; TRBD1 might be the D (5 bases). Material for sequencing was blood. In DNA, the CDR3 is TGCAGCGTTGAATCAGGGATCTCTGGAAACACCATATATTTT. It yields the protein CSVESGISGNTIYF. Variable domain in full (rest from reference TRBV29-1 and TRBJ1-3): SAVISQKPSRDICQRGTSLTIQCQVDSQVTMMFWYRQQPGQSLTLIATANQGSEATYESGFVIDKFPISRPNLTFSTLTVSNMSPEDSSIYLCSVESGISGNTIYFGEGSWLTVV.